This paragraph reports one T cell receptor (beta chain). Its target is unknown. This record belongs to a study of identical twins' blood T cells. Points from the study as a whole: Abundant TCRbeta CDR3s overlapped more between twins than with unrelated donors.

Trimming at V came to 5 bases and at J to 2 bases, leaving 10 bases not matched to a gene. This CDR3 is 16 amino acids long. Germline V gives CDR1 SGHAT, CDR2 FQNNGV. TCR cDNA libraries were made from RNA using a previously described, modified protocol. One entry per CDR3 protein, called by TCRdb with MiXCR from the 5' RACE reads. The sample records fewer than 450,000 distinct CDR3 sequences, more than 25% being singletons. The sequenced material came from PBMCs. This receptor was obtained from a woman aged 18 to 50 in good health. This chain joins TRBV11-2 and TRBJ2-3, with 7 bases matching TRBD2. The CDR3 is CASSRRLTSTTDTQYF. As DNA, the CDR3 is TGTGCCAGCAGCCGACGCTTGACTAGCACCACAGATACGCAGTATTTT.